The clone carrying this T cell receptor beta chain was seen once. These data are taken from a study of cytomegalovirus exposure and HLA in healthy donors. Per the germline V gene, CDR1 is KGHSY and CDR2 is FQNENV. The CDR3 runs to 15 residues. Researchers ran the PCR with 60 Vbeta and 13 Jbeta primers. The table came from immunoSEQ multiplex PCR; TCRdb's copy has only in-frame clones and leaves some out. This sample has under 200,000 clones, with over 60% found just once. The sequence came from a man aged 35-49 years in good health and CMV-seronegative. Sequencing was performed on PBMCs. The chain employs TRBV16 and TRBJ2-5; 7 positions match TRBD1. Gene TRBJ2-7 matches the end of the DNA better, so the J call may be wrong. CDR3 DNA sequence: TGTGCCAGCAGCCAAACCGGGACAGAGTCCTACGAGCAGTACTTC. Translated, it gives CASSQTGTESYEQYF.